What follows are 2 T cell receptor beta chains derived from one specimen sequenced in a study of T cell responses to AZD1222 COVID-19 vaccine. Profiling relied on immunoSEQ multiplex PCR, and the TCRdb table lists in-frame clones only, not all of them. Among 180,000 or so clones, 80% to 95% were seen once, and the ten largest hold more than 1.5%. The source was peripheral blood, collected 28 days after the second AZD1222 dose. The receptor set was obtained from an adult who received the AZD1222 COVID-19 vaccine.

This clone was seen only once. This chain uses TRBV7-2 with TRBJ1-2, with 7 positions matching TRBD1. Germline trimming cut 3 bases from V and 0 bases from J; bases unmatched to any gene: 4. The CDR3 covers 15 residues. Germline V gene data show CDR1 as SGHTA and CDR2 as FQGNSA. The CDR3 nucleotides are TGTGCCAGCAGCTTCTCTACAGGGGCTAACTATGGCTACACCTTC. As protein: CASSFSTGANYGYTF.

The rearrangement joins TRBV3-1 (or the pseudogene TRBV3-2) to TRBJ1-5; D is uncertain. The CDR3 length is 14 residues. Trimming removed 3 bases at V and 4 bases at J, with 10 bases between. CDR1 is LGHDT, CDR2 YNNKEL, per germline (reference sequence). The CDR3 reads CASSHGLKNQPQHF. CDR3 DNA sequence: TGTGCCAGCAGCCACGGACTGAAGAATCAGCCCCAGCATTTT.